This entry lists 27 T cell receptor beta chains sequenced from one sample in a study of tumor and adjacent non-tumor tissue in lung cancer. A modified ARM-PCR protocol with three rounds of nested PCR amplified TCRbeta. TCRdb re-analysed the multiplex PCR reads in MiXCR, keeping a single row per CDR3 protein. The data hold fewer than 85,000 distinct CDR3 sequences, with around 75% observed a single time. No cell sorting was done before RNA was extracted from the tissue. The specimen sequenced was lung tumor tissue. These receptors came from a woman aged 50 to 60 with non-small cell lung cancer.

V is TRBV20-1 and J is TRBJ1-1; D is ambiguous. The CDR3 is 12 residues long. The germline gives CDR1 DFQATT, CDR2 SNEGSKA (reference sequence). The CDR3 loop reads CNVTTPALEAFF. The CDR3 coding sequence is TGCAATGTCACGACCCCCGCCCTTGAAGCTTTCTTT.

In the case of this clonotype: One junction end does not reproduce the germline sequence, and a read error may be involved. The rearrangement uses TRBV6-5 and TRBJ2-7; no definite D call. Germline V lookup: CDR1 MNHEY, CDR2 SVGAGI. The CDR3 consists of 14 residues. The CDR3, as DNA: TGTGCCAGTAGTTTGACTGGAGACTCCTACGAGCAGTACTTC. This gives the protein CASSLTGDSYEQYF.

This clonotype was counted many times. This sequence joins TRBV28 and TRBJ2-3; 7 bases map to TRBD2. V shed 6 bases and J 0 bases; nucleotides not matched to a gene: 15. Germline CDR1 MDHEN, CDR2 SYDVKM. The CDR3 runs 18 residues. The CDR3 spells CASRRRPTSATSTDTQYF. The CDR3 nucleotides are TGTGCCAGCAGGCGGCGACCCACTAGCGCCACTAGCACAGATACGCAGTATTTT.

This sequence joins TRBV29-1 and TRBJ2-2, with D possibly matching TRBD1 (6 bases). CDR3 length: 12 residues. Germline V lookup: CDR1 SQVTM, CDR2 ANQGSEA. V shed 6 bases and J shed 4 bases, with 9 bases lying between them. Here the CDR3 DNA reads TGCAGCGTGGGACACGTCACCGGGGAGCTGTTTTTT. Its translation is CSVGHVTGELFF.

This rearrangement joins TRBV4-2 to TRBJ1-4; 7 bases align to TRBD1. The germline CDR1 and CDR2 sequences are LGHNA and YNFKEQ. The CDR3 totals 16 residues. CDR3 region: CVSSQDSLRTGHLLFF. The CDR3, as DNA: TGTGTGAGCAGCCAAGATTCTCTCAGGACAGGACATTTACTGTTTTTT.

Concerning this clonotype: Since no conserved phenylalanine or tryptophan closes the CDR3, a read error is the likely cause. The chain has TRBV7-8 and TRBJ2-7; no reliable D call. This CDR3 is 13 amino acids long. Germline V gene lookup returns CDR1 SGHVS and CDR2 FQNEAQ. The CDR3: CTSSLAPDYEQYI. DNA for the CDR3: TGTACCAGCAGCTTAGCACCCGACTACGAGCAGTACATC.

A word on this clonotype: This may be a read error, as it is one base from a much larger clone. The chain combines TRBV24-1 with TRBJ1-5; TRBD1 is a possible D gene (5 bases). The CDR3 consists of 13 residues. Deletions cut 11 bases from V and 3 bases from J, with 13 bases between. In germline, CDR1 is KGHDR, CDR2 SFDVKD. The CDR3 region has the DNA TGTGCCATCGGGGGGGGAACCAATCAGCCCCAGCATTTT. As protein: CAIGGGTNQPQHF.

As for this clonotype: A read error may produce the germline difference seen at one junction end. V is TRBV11-2 and J is TRBJ2-7, with D perhaps matching TRBD2 (6 bases). The CDR3 has 14 residues. Germline CDR1 and CDR2: SGHAT and FQNNGV. The CDR3: CASSPIAAPYEEYF. The CDR3 DNA is TGTGCCAGCAGTCCCATAGCGGCCCCCTACGAGGAGTACTTC.

This clonotype was seen many times. The chain carries TRBV4-1 and TRBJ2-2; 13 bases are a match to TRBD2. V shed 4 bases, J shed 4 bases, and the junction held 0 bases outside the gene matches. CDR3 length equals 15 residues. The germline V gene encodes CDR1 MGHRA and CDR2 YSYEKL. For the CDR3, the DNA is TGCGCCAGCAGCCGGACTAGCGGGAGCACCGGGGAGCTGTTTTTT. Protein: CASSRTSGSTGELFF.

With regard to this clonotype: One end of the junction varies from germline; a read error may be responsible. The rearrangement links TRBV28 to TRBJ1-4; D not resolved. Per the germline V gene, CDR1 is MDHEN and CDR2 is SYDVKM. The CDR3 is 14 residues long. Here the CDR3 reads CASSREATNEILFF. In nucleotides, the CDR3 is TGTGCGAGCAGTAGGGAGGCAACTAATGAAATACTGTTTTTT.

With respect to this clonotype: Being one base from a much bigger clone, this may be a read error. The V call is TRBV5-1, the J call TRBJ2-1, with D perhaps TRBD2 (6 bases). The germline V and J ends were trimmed by 0 bases and 5 bases, with 15 bases remaining between them. The CDR3 contains 16 residues. Germline CDR1 is SGHRS and CDR2 is YFSETQ. The chain's CDR3 is CASSLVGGMNHNEQFF. In DNA, the CDR3 is TGCGCCAGCAGCTTGGTTGGGGGGATGAACCACAATGAGCAGTTCTTC.

By sample fraction, this clonotype is medium-sized. This chain joins TRBV4-2 and TRBJ1-4; D unresolved. V lost 0 bases to trimming and J lost 0 bases, with 8 bases between them. This CDR3 is built from 16 residues. Germline V CDR1 and CDR2: LGHNA, YNFKEQ. As DNA, the CDR3 is TGTGCCAGCAGCCAAGAGCAGGACTCAACTAATGAAAAACTGTTTTTT. Encoded protein: CASSQEQDSTNEKLFF.

About this clonotype itself: The junction and the germline gene differ at one end; a read error may be behind it. This sequence joins TRBV29-1 and TRBJ2-3; TRBD1 matches 10 bases. The CDR3 consists of 12 residues. The V gene's germline CDR1 is SQVTM and CDR2 ANQGSEA. CDR3 region: CIVGQGGDTQYF. CDR3 coding DNA: TGCATCGTTGGACAGGGGGGAGATACGCAGTATTTT.

The gene calls are TRBV20-1 and TRBJ2-1; TRBD2 might be the D (5 bases). The length of the CDR3 is 14 residues. Germline V lookup: CDR1 DFQATT, CDR2 SNEGSKA (reference sequence). The CDR3 here is CNPSFGGGYNEQFF. The CDR3 region has the DNA TGCAATCCTAGCTTCGGTGGAGGCTACAATGAGCAGTTCTTC.

With regard to this clonotype: The germline gene is not matched at one end of the junction; a read error may be the cause. The rearrangement joins TRBV12-3 or TRBV12-4 to TRBJ2-5, with D unresolved. CDR3 length: 15 residues. CDR3: CDSSTSGRNQETQYF. The CDR3, as DNA: TGTGACAGCAGCACTTCGGGCAGGAACCAAGAGACACAGTACTTC.

With respect to this clonotype: Relative to the germline gene, one junction end is altered; a read error may explain this. The genes are TRBV10-2 and TRBJ1-2; the D is unclear. The CDR3 is 13 residues long. Germline V gene lookup returns CDR1 WSHSY and CDR2 SAAADI. The CDR3 coding sequence is TGTGCCTGCAGCGAGGACGGGTCCTATGGCTACACCTTC. This encodes CACSEDGSYGYTF.

Worth noting for this clonotype: An end of the junction does not agree with germline; a read error may underlie this. The chain couples TRBV24-1 to TRBJ2-2, with 8 bases that match TRBD1. The CDR3 totals 13 residues. CDR1 is KGHDR and CDR2 is SFDVKD in the germline V gene. The CDR3 loop is CAITDRVTGELFF. The CDR3 DNA reads TGTGCCATCACGGACAGGGTAACCGGGGAGTTGTTTTTT.

The CDR3 DNA is TGTGCCAGTAGATCCCGACAGGGCCTCCGGGACATTCAGTACTTC. Encoded protein: CASRSRQGLRDIQYF. This rearrangement joins TRBV19 to TRBJ2-4; 7 bases match TRBD1. The junction had 13 bases not matched to a gene; V was cut back by 6 bases and J by 8 bases. CDR1 is LNHDA, CDR2 SQIVND, per germline (reference sequence). The CDR3 runs 15 residues. The full variable domain, its missing parts supplied by reference TRBV19 and TRBJ2-4, is DGGITQSPKYLFRKEGQNVTLSCEQNLNHDAMYWYRQDPGQGLRLIYYSQIVNDFQKGDIAEGYSVSREKKESFPLTVTSAQKNPTAFYLCASRSRQGLRDIQYFGAGTRLSVL.

The CDR3 loop is CASSPWTSVNVDTQYF. For the CDR3, the DNA is TGTGCCAGCAGCCCTTGGACCAGCGTGAATGTAGATACGCAGTATTTT. The rearrangement links TRBV4-2 to TRBJ2-3; D is ambiguous. This CDR3 is built from 16 residues. Germline CDR1 is LGHNA and CDR2 is YNFKEQ. Trimming stripped 4 bases from V and 5 bases from J, with 19 bases between.

The chain has TRBV20-1 and TRBJ2-5, with 8 nucleotides matching TRBD2. The CDR3 runs to 15 residues. Germline loops: CDR1 DFQATT, CDR2 SNEGSKA (reference sequence). V was pared by 0 bases and J by 7 bases, with 10 bases of the junction left unmatched. CDR3 region: CSAREYSGELMTQYF. CDR3 coding DNA: TGCAGTGCTAGAGAGTATAGCGGGGAGCTTATGACCCAGTACTTC.

This chain joins TRBV10-2 and TRBJ2-7; 7 bases agree with TRBD1. The CDR3 consists of 15 residues. CDR1 and CDR2 (germline): WSHSY, SAAADI. V shed 6 bases, J shed 2 bases, and the junction held 10 bases outside the gene matches. CDR3 DNA sequence: TGCGCCAGCAGGACCGAGAGAGGGGGCGCCTACGAGCAGTACTTC. Amino acids: CASRTERGGAYEQYF.

V is TRBV10-3 and J is TRBJ2-2, with 10 positions matching TRBD2. In germline, CDR1 is ENHRY, CDR2 SYGVKD. There are 14 residues in the CDR3. Losses at the gene ends were 8 bases for V and 9 bases for J; bases not matched to a gene: 9. The CDR3 here is CAIGTSGNIRELFF. The CDR3 DNA sequence: TGTGCCATCGGAACTAGCGGGAACATCAGGGAGCTGTTTTTT.

About this clonotype itself: No conserved phenylalanine or tryptophan is present at the end of the CDR3, so a read error is the likely explanation. The chain's CDR3 is CATSDPTTGLTTDTQYS. For the CDR3, the DNA is TGTGCCACCAGTGATCCAACGACAGGTCTGACCACAGATACGCAGTATTCT. The V call is TRBV24-1, the J call TRBJ2-3, with D perhaps TRBD1 (6 bases). V was cut by 3 bases and J by 2 bases, with 17 bases left in between. CDR3 size: 17 residues. Per the germline V gene, CDR1 is KGHDR and CDR2 is SFDVKD.

As regards this clonotype: Being one base from a much bigger clone, this may be a read error. This chain connects TRBV15 to TRBJ2-7; D is unresolved. This CDR3 has 13 residues. Germline assignment: CDR1 LNHNV and CDR2 YYDKDF (reference sequence). The CDR3 spells CATRRDPAYEQYF. The CDR3 nucleotides are TGTGCCACCAGGAGAGACCCAGCCTACGAGCAGTACTTC.

Comments on this clonotype: One junction end disagrees with the germline gene, perhaps due to a read error. The chain carries TRBV20-1 and TRBJ2-1, with D maybe TRBD1 (5 bases). The CDR3 has 11 residues. The V gene's germline CDR1 is DFQATT and CDR2 SNEGSKA (reference sequence). CDR3 bases: TGCAGTGTTCTGGGCAACAATGAACAGGTCTTC. Translating gives CSVLGNNEQVF.

This rearrangement joins TRBV20-1 to TRBJ2-1; 9 bases map to TRBD2. CDR1 is DFQATT, CDR2 SNEGSKA, per germline (reference sequence). The CDR3 covers 17 residues. CDR3: CIARDGGSGSLSAEQFF. The CDR3 DNA sequence: TGCATCGCTAGAGATGGGGGTAGCGGGAGTCTTTCGGCTGAGCAGTTCTTC.

To note about this clonotype: Relative to the germline gene, one junction end is altered; a read error may explain this. The chain combines TRBV20-1 with TRBJ1-6, with a possible D match to TRBD1 (5 bases). Germline-derived CDR1 and CDR2 are DFQATT and SNEGSKA (reference sequence). The CDR3 runs 20 residues. This CDR3 reads CSARRIEVVSRAEQGSPPHF. In DNA, the CDR3 is TGCAGTGCCCGACGGATTGAGGTCGTGTCTCGGGCGGAGCAGGGATCACCCCCCCACTTT.